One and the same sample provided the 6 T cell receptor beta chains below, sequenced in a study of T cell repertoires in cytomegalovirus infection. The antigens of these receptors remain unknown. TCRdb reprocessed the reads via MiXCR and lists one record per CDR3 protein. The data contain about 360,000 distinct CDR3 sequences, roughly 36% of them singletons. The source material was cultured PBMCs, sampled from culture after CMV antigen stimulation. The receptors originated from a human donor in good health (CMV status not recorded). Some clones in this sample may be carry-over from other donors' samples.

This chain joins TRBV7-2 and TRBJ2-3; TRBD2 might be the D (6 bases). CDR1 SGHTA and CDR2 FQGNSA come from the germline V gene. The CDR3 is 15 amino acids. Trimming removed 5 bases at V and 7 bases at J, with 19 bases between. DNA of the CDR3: TGTGCCAGCAGCCTTGGGGGACGCCGGGAGAATACGCAGTATTTT. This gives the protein CASSLGGRRENTQYF.

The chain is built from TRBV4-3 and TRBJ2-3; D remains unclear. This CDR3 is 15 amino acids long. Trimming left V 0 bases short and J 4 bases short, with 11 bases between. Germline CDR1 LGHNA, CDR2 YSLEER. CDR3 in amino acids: CASSQDLRVADTQYF. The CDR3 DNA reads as TGCGCCAGCAGCCAAGATTTAAGGGTGGCAGATACGCAGTATTTT.

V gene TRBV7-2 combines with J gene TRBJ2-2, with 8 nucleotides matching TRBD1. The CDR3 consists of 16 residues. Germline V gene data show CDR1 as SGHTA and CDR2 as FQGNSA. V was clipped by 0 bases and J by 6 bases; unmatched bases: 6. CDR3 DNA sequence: TGTGCCAGCAGCTTAGCAATCCCAGGGGGCCCCGGGGAGCTGTTTTTT. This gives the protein CASSLAIPGGPGELFF.

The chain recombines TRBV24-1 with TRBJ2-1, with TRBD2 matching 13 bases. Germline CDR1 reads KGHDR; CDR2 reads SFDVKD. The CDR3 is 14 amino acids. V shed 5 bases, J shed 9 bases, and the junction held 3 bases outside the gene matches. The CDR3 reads CATSVGLAGSEQFF. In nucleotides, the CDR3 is TGTGCCACCAGTGTGGGACTAGCGGGAAGTGAGCAGTTCTTC.

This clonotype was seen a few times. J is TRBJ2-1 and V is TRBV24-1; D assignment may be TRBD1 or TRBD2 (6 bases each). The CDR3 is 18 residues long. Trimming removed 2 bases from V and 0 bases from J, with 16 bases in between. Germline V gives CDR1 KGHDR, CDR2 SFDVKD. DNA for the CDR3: TGTGCCACCAGTGATTCAGGGGCTGGGGGGAGCTCCTACAATGAGCAGTTCTTC. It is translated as CATSDSGAGGSSYNEQFF.

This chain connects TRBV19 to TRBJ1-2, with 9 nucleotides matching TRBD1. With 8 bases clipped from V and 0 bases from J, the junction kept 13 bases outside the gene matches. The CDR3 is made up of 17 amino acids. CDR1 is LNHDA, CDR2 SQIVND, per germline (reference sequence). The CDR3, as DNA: TGTGCCAGTTGGACAGGGGTAAAGCGGTATTCTAACTATGGCTACACCTTC. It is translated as CASWTGVKRYSNYGYTF.